The subject of this entry is one TCR beta chain. Its antigen is not known. This specimen comes from a study of T cells in localized non-small cell lung cancer. The method was immunoSEQ multiplex PCR; TCRdb's version includes in-frame clones alone and lacks a portion of them. The table records 45,000 to 55,000 clones, about nine tenths of them present only once. General study findings and limits: Density of T cells in blood, when higher, went with longer overall survival. Paired adjacent lung recovered a median around 60 of the top 100 tumor clones. Sequence data derive from only one tumor region, so heterogeneity remains possible.

The TCR comes from a male donor aged 60 or over with stage III squamous cell lung carcinoma. The sample in question was peripheral blood, obtained before any cancer treatment.

CDR3 sequence (DNA): TGTGCCAGCAGCTACCGGGACCCACAGGGGACCCAGTACTTC. It encodes CASSYRDPQGTQYF. J is TRBJ2-5 and V is TRBV11-2; possibly TRBD1 for D (6 bases). With 4 bases removed from V and 7 bases from J, the gap between germline ends came to 16 bases. Germline values: CDR1 SGHAT, CDR2 FQNNGV. The CDR3 extends over 14 amino acids.